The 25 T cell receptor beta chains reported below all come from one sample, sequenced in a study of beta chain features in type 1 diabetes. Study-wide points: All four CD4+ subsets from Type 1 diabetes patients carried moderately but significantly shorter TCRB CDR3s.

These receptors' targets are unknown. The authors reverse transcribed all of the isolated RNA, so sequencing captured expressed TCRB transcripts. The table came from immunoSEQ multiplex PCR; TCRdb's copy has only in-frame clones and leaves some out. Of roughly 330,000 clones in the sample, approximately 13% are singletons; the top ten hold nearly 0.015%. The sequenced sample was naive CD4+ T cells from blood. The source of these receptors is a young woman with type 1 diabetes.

In DNA form, the CDR3 reads TGTGCCAGCAGCCTCGCCGGGACTGGGGCCAACGTCCTGACTTTC. Its translation: CASSLAGTGANVLTF. This chain uses TRBV11-2 with TRBJ2-6; D is perhaps TRBD2 (5 bases). CDR3 length: 15 amino acids. Germline V gene data show CDR1 as SGHAT and CDR2 as FQNNGV. Between the trimmed V and J ends, which lost 5 bases and 2 bases, there was a span of 10 bases. The full variable domain, completed using reference TRBV11-2 and TRBJ2-6, is EAGVAQSPRYKIIEKRQSVAFWCNPISGHATLYWYQQILGQGPKLLIQFQNNGVVDDSQLPKDRFSAERLKGVDSTLKIQPAKLEDSAVYLCASSLAGTGANVLTFGAGSRLTVL.

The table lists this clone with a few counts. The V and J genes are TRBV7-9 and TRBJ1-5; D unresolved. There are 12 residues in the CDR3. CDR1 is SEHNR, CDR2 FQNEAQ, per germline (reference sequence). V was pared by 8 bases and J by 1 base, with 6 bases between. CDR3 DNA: TGTGCCAGCGGCGGAAGCAATCAGCCCCAGCATTTT. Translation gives CASGGSNQPQHF. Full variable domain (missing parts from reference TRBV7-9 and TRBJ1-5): DTGVSQNPRHKITKRGQNVTFRCDPISEHNRLYWYRQTLGQGPEFLTYFQNEAQLEKSRLLSDRFSAERPKGSFSTLEIQRTEQGDSAMYLCASGGSNQPQHFGDGTRLSIL.

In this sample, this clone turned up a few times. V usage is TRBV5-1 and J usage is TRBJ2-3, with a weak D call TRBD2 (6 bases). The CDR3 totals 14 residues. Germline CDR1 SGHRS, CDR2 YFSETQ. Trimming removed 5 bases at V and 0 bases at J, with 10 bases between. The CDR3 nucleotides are TGCGCCAGCAGGGAGGGGACGAGCACAGATACGCAGTATTTT. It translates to CASREGTSTDTQYF. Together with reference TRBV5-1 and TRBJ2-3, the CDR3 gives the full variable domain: KAGVTQTPRYLIKTRGQQVTLSCSPISGHRSVSWYQQTPGQGLQFLFEYFSETQRNKGNFPGRFSGRQFSNSRSEMNVSTLELGDSALYLCASREGTSTDTQYFGPGTRLTVL.

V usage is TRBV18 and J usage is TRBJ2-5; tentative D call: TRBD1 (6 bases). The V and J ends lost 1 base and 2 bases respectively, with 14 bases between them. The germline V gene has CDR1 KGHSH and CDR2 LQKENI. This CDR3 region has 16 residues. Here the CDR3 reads CASSPLTGILQETQYF. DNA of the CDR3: TGTGCCAGCTCACCACTTACAGGGATCCTTCAAGAGACCCAGTACTTC. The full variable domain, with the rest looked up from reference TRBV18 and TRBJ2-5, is NAGVMQNPRHLVRRRGQEARLRCSPMKGHSHVYWYRQLPEEGLKFMVYLQKENIIDESGMPKERFSAEFPKEGPSILRIQQVVRGDSAAYFCASSPLTGILQETQYFGPGTRLLVL.

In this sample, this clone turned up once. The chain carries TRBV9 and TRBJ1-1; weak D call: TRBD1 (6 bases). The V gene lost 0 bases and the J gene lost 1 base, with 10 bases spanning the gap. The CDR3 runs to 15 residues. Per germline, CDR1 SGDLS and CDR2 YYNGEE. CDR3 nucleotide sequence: TGTGCCAGCAGCGTAGGGGGGGGGCCGAACACTGAAGCTTTCTTT. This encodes CASSVGGGPNTEAFF.

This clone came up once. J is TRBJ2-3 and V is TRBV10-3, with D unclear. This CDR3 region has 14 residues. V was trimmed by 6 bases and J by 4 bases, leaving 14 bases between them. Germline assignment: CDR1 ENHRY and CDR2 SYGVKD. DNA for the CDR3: TGTGCCATCAGCCGACCTAGTTCCGCAGATACGCAGTATTTT. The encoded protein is CAISRPSSADTQYF.

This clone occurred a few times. CDR3 coding DNA: TGCGCCAGCAGCTTTCGACTAGCGATGGACACAGATACGCAGTATTTT. This gives the protein CASSFRLAMDTDTQYF. The rearrangement joins TRBV5-1 to TRBJ2-3; 8 bases map to TRBD2. The trim removed 2 bases at V and 2 bases at J, leaving 7 bases unmatched. Germline V gene lookup returns CDR1 SGHRS and CDR2 YFSETQ. CDR3 length equals 16 residues.

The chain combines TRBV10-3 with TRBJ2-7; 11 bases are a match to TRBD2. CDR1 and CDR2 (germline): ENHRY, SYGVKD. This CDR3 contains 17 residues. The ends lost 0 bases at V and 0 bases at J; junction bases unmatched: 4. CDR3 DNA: TGTGCCATCAGTGAGTCCCCGGGACTAGCGGCCTCCTACGAGCAGTACGTC. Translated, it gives CAISESPGLAASYEQYV.

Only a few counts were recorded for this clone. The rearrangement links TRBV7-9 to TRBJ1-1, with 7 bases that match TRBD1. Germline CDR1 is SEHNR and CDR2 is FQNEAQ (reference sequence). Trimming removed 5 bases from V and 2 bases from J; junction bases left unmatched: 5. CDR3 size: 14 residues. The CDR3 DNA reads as TGTGCCAGCAGCCTGTACAGGGGAAACACTGAAGCTTTCTTT. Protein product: CASSLYRGNTEAFF.

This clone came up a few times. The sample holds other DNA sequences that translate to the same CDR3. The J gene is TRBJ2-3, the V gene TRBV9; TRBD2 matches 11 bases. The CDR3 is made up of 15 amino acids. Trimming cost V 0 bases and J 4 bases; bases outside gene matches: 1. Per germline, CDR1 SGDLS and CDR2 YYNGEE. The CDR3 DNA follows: TGTGCCAGCAGCGTAGTAGCGGGAGGGCCAGATACGCAGTATTTT. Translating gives CASSVVAGGPDTQYF.

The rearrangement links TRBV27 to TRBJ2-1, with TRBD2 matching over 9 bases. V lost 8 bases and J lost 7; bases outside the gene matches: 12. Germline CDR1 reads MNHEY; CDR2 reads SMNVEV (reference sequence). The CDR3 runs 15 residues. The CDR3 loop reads CASGIVAGVGNEQFF. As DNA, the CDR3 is TGTGCCAGCGGGATTGTAGCGGGAGTAGGAAATGAGCAGTTCTTC.

The CDR3 is CAWRQVHGYTF. The CDR3 DNA follows: TGTGCCTGGAGGCAGGTCCATGGCTACACCTTC. This chain uses TRBV30 with TRBJ1-2; no clear D. CDR1 and CDR2 (germline): GTSNPN, SVGIG (reference sequence). V was cut by 3 bases and J by 6 bases, with 8 bases left in between. There are 11 residues in the CDR3.

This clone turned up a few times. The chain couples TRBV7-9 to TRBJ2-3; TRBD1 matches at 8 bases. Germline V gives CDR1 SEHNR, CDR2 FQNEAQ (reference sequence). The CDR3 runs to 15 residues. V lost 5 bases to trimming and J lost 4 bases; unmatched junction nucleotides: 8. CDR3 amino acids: CASSLQGAAADTQYF. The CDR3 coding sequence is TGTGCCAGCAGCCTCCAGGGGGCGGCGGCAGATACGCAGTATTTT. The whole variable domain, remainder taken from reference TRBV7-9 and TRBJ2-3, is DTGVSQNPRHKITKRGQNVTFRCDPISEHNRLYWYRQTLGQGPEFLTYFQNEAQLEKSRLLSDRFSAERPKGSFSTLEIQRTEQGDSAMYLCASSLQGAAADTQYFGPGTRLTVL.

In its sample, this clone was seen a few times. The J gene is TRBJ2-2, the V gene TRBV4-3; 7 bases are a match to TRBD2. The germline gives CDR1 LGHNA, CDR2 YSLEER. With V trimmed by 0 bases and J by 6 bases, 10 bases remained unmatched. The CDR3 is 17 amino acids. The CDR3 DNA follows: TGCGCCAGCAGCCAAGAGGCTCGCGGGAGAAGACCCGGGGAGCTGTTTTTT. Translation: CASSQEARGRRPGELFF.

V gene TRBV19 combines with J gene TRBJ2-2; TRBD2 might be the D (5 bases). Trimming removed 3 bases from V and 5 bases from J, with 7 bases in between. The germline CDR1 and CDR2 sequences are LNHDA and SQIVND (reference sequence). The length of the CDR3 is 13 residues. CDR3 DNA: TGTGCCAGTAGTATCGGGGTTACCGGGGAGCTGTTTTTT. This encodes CASSIGVTGELFF.

This CDR3 is CASSSPSSGGGYEQYV. CDR3 sequence (DNA): TGTGCCAGCAGTTCCCCATCTAGCGGAGGGGGTTACGAGCAGTACGTC. The chain couples TRBV28 to TRBJ2-7; D possibly corresponds to TRBD2 (7 bases). There are 16 residues in the CDR3. V shed 4 bases and J shed 4 bases, with 20 bases lying between them. CDR1 and CDR2 from the germline V gene are MDHEN and SYDVKM.

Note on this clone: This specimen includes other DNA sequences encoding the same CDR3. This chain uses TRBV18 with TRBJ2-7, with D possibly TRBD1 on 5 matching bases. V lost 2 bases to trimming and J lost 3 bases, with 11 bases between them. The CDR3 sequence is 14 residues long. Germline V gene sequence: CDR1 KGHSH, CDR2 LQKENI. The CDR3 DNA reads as TGTGCCAGCTCACCAGGGGCCAGTGGCTACGAGCAGTACTTC. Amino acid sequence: CASSPGASGYEQYF.

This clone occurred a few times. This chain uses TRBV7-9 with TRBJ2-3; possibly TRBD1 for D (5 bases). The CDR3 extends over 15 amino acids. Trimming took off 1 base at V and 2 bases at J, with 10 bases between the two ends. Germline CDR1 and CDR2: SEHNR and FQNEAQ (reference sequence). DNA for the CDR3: TGTGCCAGCAGCTTAGGGGGCAGCCTCACAGATACGCAGTATTTT. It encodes CASSLGGSLTDTQYF.

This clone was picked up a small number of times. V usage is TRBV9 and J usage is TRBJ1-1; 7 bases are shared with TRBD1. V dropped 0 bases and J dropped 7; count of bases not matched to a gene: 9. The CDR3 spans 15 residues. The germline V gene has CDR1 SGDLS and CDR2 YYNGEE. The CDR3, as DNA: TGTGCCAGCAGCGTAGATCAGGGGGATATAGGTGAAGCTTTCTTT. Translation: CASSVDQGDIGEAFF.

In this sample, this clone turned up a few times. The DNA of the CDR3 is TGTGCCAGCAGCCCCCGTTTCGCAGCGGACCAAGAGACCCAGTACTTC. It codes for CASSPRFAADQETQYF. The chain employs TRBV7-8 and TRBJ2-5; the D gene is possibly TRBD2 (5 bases). The V gene lost 5 bases and the J gene lost 0 bases, with 16 bases spanning the gap. Germline V gene sequence: CDR1 SGHVS, CDR2 FQNEAQ. The CDR3 covers 16 residues.

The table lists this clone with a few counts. CDR3 in amino acids: CAISPGLAGVHTGELFF. Here the CDR3 DNA reads TGTGCCATCAGCCCGGGACTAGCGGGAGTTCACACCGGGGAGCTGTTTTTT. The rearrangement joins TRBV10-3 to TRBJ2-2; 14 bases agree with TRBD2. Trimming removed 6 bases from V and 3 bases from J; junction bases left unmatched: 6. This CDR3 is 17 amino acids long. Germline V gene sequence: CDR1 ENHRY, CDR2 SYGVKD.

The CDR3 nucleotides read TGTGCCTGGACTCGAGCACCGATGAACACTGAAGCTTTCTTT. It specifies CAWTRAPMNTEAFF. V is TRBV30 and J is TRBJ1-1; unclear D gene. V lost 4 bases to trimming and J lost 0 bases, with 12 bases between them. The V gene's germline CDR1 is GTSNPN and CDR2 SVGIG (reference sequence). The CDR3 is made up of 14 amino acids.

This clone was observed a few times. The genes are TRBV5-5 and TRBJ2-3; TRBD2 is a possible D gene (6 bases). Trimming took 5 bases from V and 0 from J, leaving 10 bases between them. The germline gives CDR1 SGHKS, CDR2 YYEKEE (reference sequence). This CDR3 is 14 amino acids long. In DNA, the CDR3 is TGTGCCAGCAGTCTAGCGCCGAGCACAGATACGCAGTATTTT. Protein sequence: CASSLAPSTDTQYF.

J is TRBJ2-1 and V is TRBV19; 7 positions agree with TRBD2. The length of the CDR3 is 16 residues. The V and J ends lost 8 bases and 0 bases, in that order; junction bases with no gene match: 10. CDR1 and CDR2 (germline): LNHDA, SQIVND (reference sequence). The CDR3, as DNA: TGTGCCAGTCGGGCTAGCGGCCTCAACTCCTACAATGAGCAGTTCTTC. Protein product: CASRASGLNSYNEQFF.

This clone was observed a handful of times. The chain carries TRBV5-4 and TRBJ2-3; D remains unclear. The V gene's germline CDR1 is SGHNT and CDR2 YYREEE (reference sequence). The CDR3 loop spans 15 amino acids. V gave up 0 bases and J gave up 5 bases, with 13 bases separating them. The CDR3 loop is CASSLDQARKDTQYF. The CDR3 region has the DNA TGTGCCAGCAGCTTGGATCAAGCGAGGAAAGATACGCAGTATTTT.